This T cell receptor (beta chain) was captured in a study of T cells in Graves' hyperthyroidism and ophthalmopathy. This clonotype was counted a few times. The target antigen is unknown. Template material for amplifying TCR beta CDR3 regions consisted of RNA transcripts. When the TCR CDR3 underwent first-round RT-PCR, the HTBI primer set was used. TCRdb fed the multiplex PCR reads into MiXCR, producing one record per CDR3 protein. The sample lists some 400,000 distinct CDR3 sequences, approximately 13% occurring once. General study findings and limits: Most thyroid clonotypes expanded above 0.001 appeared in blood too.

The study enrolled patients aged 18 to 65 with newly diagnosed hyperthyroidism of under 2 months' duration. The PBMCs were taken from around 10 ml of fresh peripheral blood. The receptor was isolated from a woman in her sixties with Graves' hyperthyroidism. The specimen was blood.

CDR3 sequence: CSASSIYGYTF. DNA for the CDR3: TGCAGTGCTAGTTCGATCTATGGCTACACCTTC. J is TRBJ1-2 and V is TRBV20-1; D ambiguous. V lost 3 bases and J 4 bases, leaving 6 bases between the germline ends. CDR3 length: 11 residues. From germline, CDR1 is DFQATT and CDR2 SNEGSKA (reference sequence).